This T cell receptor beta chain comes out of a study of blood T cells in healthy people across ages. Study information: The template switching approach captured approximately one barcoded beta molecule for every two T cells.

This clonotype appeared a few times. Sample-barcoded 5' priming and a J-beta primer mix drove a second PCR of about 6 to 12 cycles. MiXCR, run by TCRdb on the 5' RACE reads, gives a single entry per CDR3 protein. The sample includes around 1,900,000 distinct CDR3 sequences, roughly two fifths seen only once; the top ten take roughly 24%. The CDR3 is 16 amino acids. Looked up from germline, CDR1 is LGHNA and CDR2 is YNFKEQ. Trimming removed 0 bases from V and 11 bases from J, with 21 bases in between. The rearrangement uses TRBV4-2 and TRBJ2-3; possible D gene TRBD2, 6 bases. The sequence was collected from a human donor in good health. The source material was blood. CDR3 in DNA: TGTGCCAGCAGCCAAGATGAGGGCGGGGTCTCCTACGAGCAGTATTTT. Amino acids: CASSQDEGGVSYEQYF.